A selection of T cell receptor beta chains follows, all from one sample in a study of CD8 T cells in ankylosing spondylitis. MiXCR was run by TCRdb on the 5' RACE reads, yielding one entry per CDR3 protein. In the table there are 700,000 to 1,000,000 distinct CDR3 sequences, about an eighth of which are singletons. The sample taken for sequencing was blood, either unsorted or a sorted T cell fraction (not recorded which). These receptors originate from a male donor with ankylosing spondylitis. Each CDR3 is given with its conserved first and last residue. The D gene is left open where the match is weak. Expanded clones are given a class, and other clones once, few, many or no size at all.

abundance,v_gene,d_gene,j_gene,CDR3nt,CDR3aa
many,TRBV6-5,TRBD2,TRBJ2-3,TGTGCCAGCATCGGGGGAGGGGATACGCAGTATTTT,CASIGGGDTQYF
many,TRBV5-1,TRBD1,TRBJ2-5,TGCGCCAGCAGCTTGAGGGGGCTGGAGGAGACCCAGTACTTC,CASSLRGLEETQYF
few,TRBV7-2,-,TRBJ1-6,TGTGCCAGCAGCTTGGAGGGAATATATAATTCACCCCTCCACTTT,CASSLEGIYNSPLHF
many,TRBV20-1,TRBD1,TRBJ1-2,TGCAGTGCTACTAGGACAGGGGAGGGCTATGGCTACACCTTC,CSATRTGEGYGYTF
few,TRBV12-3/TRBV12-4,TRBD2,TRBJ2-5,TGTGCCAGCAGTTTTCCCCCCGGGAGGGCCAGGGAGACCCAGTACTTC,CASSFPPGRARETQYF
few,TRBV19,-,TRBJ1-1,TGTGCCAGTAGTAGAATCGGGAACACTGAAGCTTTCTTT,CASSRIGNTEAFF
few,TRBV28,-,TRBJ2-5,TGTGCCAGCAGTTTACTAATACACGGGGAGACCCAGTACTTC,CASSLLIHGETQYF
-,TRBV2,-,TRBJ1-5,TGTGCCAGCCGGGGGGCTAGGGTGAGCAATCAGCCCCAGCATTTT,CASRGARVSNQPQHF
-,TRBV7-2,-,TRBJ2-7,TGTGCCAGCAGGGGAGTCGGGGGGCCCTTCTACGAGCAGTACTTC,CASRGVGGPFYEQYF
many,TRBV6-5,-,TRBJ1-5,TGTGCCAGCAGTTACTCGGAAAGCAATCAGCCCCAGCATTTT,CASSYSESNQPQHF
-,TRBV4-2,-,TRBJ2-1,TGTGCCAGCAGCCAAGGGGCTAGCCGCAATGAGCAGTTCTTC,CASSQGASRNEQFF
-,TRBV6-2/TRBV6-3,-,TRBJ1-1,TGTGCCAGTAAAGACAGGCGGAACACTGAAGCTTTCTTT,CASKDRRNTEAFF
-,TRBV5-4,-,TRBJ2-2,TGTGCCAGCAGCCCGGGGCACATCGGGGAGCTGTTTTTT,CASSPGHIGELFF
few,TRBV4-3,-,TRBJ2-3,TGCGCCAGCAGCAAGGAACCCAGCACAGATACGCAGTATTTT,CASSKEPSTDTQYF
few,TRBV20-1,-,TRBJ1-5,TGCAGTGCTAAAAATGGGGGGCAGCCCCAGCATTTT,CSAKNGGQPQHF
-,TRBV6-1,-,TRBJ1-5,TGTGCCAGCAGCCAAGGACAGATTAATCAGCCCCAGCATTTT,CASSQGQINQPQHF
-,TRBV6-1,-,TRBJ2-1,TGTGCCAGCAGATACTATCATGAGCAGTTCTTC,CASRYYHEQFF
few,TRBV10-3,-,TRBJ1-2,TGTGCCATCAGTGTTGAAGGGACTAACTATGGCTACACCTTC,CAISVEGTNYGYTF
-,TRBV6-4,TRBD2,TRBJ2-1,TGTGCCAGCAGGGTGGGACTAGCGAAGTTCTTC,CASRVGLAKFF
few,TRBV7-2,TRBD1,TRBJ1-2,TGTGCCAGCAGCCTCGGACAGGATCCTAACTATGGCTACACCTTC,CASSLGQDPNYGYTF
-,TRBV7-9,-,TRBJ2-5,TGTGCCAGCAGCCAGGTCCCAGAGACCCAGTACTTC,CASSQVPETQYF
few,TRBV20-1,-,TRBJ2-5,TGCAGTGCTACAAGGGGACGCCAAGAGACCCAGTACTTC,CSATRGRQETQYF
-,TRBV20-1,-,TRBJ2-3,TGCAGTGCTAGAGACCCGAGAGGGGCTAGCACAGATACGCAGTATTTT,CSARDPRGASTDTQYF
few,TRBV7-9,TRBD1,TRBJ2-5,TGTGCCAGCAGCTTCCCCCGGACAGGGCGAGAGACCCAGTACTTC,CASSFPRTGRETQYF
-,TRBV6-1,-,TRBJ2-1,TGTGCCAGCAGACGAGGTTTATCGGGAAGCTCCTACAATGAGCAGTTCTTC,CASRRGLSGSSYNEQFF
many,TRBV12-3/TRBV12-4,-,TRBJ1-1,TGTGCCAGCAGTTTAGTCAAGAGCACTGAAGCTTTCTTT,CASSLVKSTEAFF
few,TRBV27,TRBD1,TRBJ2-1,TGTGCCAGCAGTTTATCGGGTGGACAGGGACCGTTCTTC,CASSLSGGQGPFF
few,TRBV7-3,TRBD2,TRBJ2-7,TGTGCCAGCAGCCGCACTCCGGGACTAGTCCTCTACGAGCAGTACTTC,CASSRTPGLVLYEQYF
-,TRBV19,-,TRBJ2-7,TGTGCCAGTAGTAGGCGACAGGTTGGCGAGCAGTACTTC,CASSRRQVGEQYF
many,TRBV20-1,-,TRBJ1-2,TGCAGTGCAATAGCTGGACTGATCTATGGCTACACCTTC,CSAIAGLIYGYTF
once,TRBV7-3,TRBD1,TRBJ1-1,TGTGCCAGCAGCGAACCGGGACAGGGAAACCCTGAAGCTTTCTTT,CASSEPGQGNPEAFF
few,TRBV7-3,TRBD2,TRBJ2-2,TGTGCCAGCAGCCCCAGGTTAGCGGGGTACACCGGGGAGCTGTTTTTT,CASSPRLAGYTGELFF
many,TRBV5-1,-,TRBJ1-4,TGCGCCAGCAGCGCCGGGACGGAGGGTGAAAAACTGTTTTTT,CASSAGTEGEKLFF
-,TRBV20-1,TRBD1,TRBJ2-5,TGCAGTGCTAGTTGGACAGGGGGAAGAGAGACCCAGTACTTC,CSASWTGGRETQYF